These T cell receptor beta chains were read from a single sample in a study of beta chain features in type 1 diabetes. Sequenced by immunoSEQ multiplex PCR; TCRdb stores in-frame clones only, minus some. This sample has about 740,000 clones, with under 15% found just once. The specimen was naive CD4+ T cells from blood. The source is a man younger than 35 with type 1 diabetes. Each CDR3 is given with its conserved first and last residue. Fields, in order: D gene, clone size, V gene, J gene, CDR3 DNA, CDR3 protein. D genes are given only for firm matches. Where a row states a size, it is once, few, many or the class of an expanded clone; other rows omit it.

NA	NA	TRBV18	TRBJ2-1	TGTGCCAGCTCCCCAACTGGGGAAACCGAGCAGTTCTTC	CASSPTGETEQFF
NA	NA	TRBV28	TRBJ2-5	TGTGCCAGCAGGTCGTGGGGCGAGGGAGAGACCCAGTACTTC	CASRSWGEGETQYF
NA	few	TRBV18	TRBJ2-7	TGTGCCAGCTCACTCCGGGACCAGGACGAGCAGTACTTC	CASSLRDQDEQYF
NA	NA	TRBV29-1	TRBJ2-3	TGCAGCGTTGCCCCCACTACAGGGAAGGGGGATACGCAGTATTTT	CSVAPTTGKGDTQYF
NA	NA	TRBV30	TRBJ1-3	TGTGCCTGGGACAACGGAGGAAACACCATATATTTT	CAWDNGGNTIYF
NA	few	TRBV5-1	TRBJ2-5	TGCGCCAGCAGCTTGACCCAAGAGACCCAGTACTTC	CASSLTQETQYF
NA	NA	TRBV2	TRBJ1-5	TGTGCCAGCAGCTCCCAAGCAACACAGCCCCAGCATTTT	CASSSQATQPQHF
NA	few	TRBV28	TRBJ2-1	TGTGCCAGCAGTTTCCATGAGCAGTTCTTC	CASSFHEQFF
TRBD1	NA	TRBV9	TRBJ1-1	TGTGCCAGCAGCGCAGGGGGAGGTACTGAAGCTTTCTTT	CASSAGGGTEAFF
TRBD2	NA	TRBV15	TRBJ2-5	TGTGCCACCAGCAGAGATCTGAGCGGGGGTAGAGAGACCCAGTACTTC	CATSRDLSGGRETQYF
NA	few	TRBV5-1	TRBJ2-7	TGCGCCAGCAGCCTATGGACAGAGTCCTACGAGCAGTACTTC	CASSLWTESYEQYF
TRBD1	few	TRBV6-1	TRBJ2-1	TGTGCCAGCAGTCCCATCGACAGGGGGCTGGGGGAGCAGTTCTTC	CASSPIDRGLGEQFF
TRBD1	few	TRBV5-4	TRBJ2-5	TGTGCCAGCAGCTTCCCGACAGGGCAAGAGACCCAGTACTTC	CASSFPTGQETQYF
TRBD1	NA	TRBV29-1	TRBJ1-2	TGCAGCGTGGAGAACAGGGGTCTGGATGGCTACACCTTC	CSVENRGLDGYTF
TRBD2	NA	TRBV4-1	TRBJ2-1	TGCGCCAGCAGCCAAGTGAAAGGACTAGCGATTAATGAGCAGTTCTTC	CASSQVKGLAINEQFF
NA	few	TRBV5-1	TRBJ1-1	TGCGCCAGCAGCTTTAGGACAGAGAACACTGAAGCTTTCTTT	CASSFRTENTEAFF
NA	NA	TRBV30	TRBJ2-1	TGTGCCTGGAGTGGTATGAGGAATGAGCAGTTCTTC	CAWSGMRNEQFF
NA	few	TRBV7-9	TRBJ1-6	TGTGCCAGCACCGTACAGGTGCAAGAGCATTCACCCCTCCACTTT	CASTVQVQEHSPLHF
NA	few	TRBV25-1	TRBJ2-5	TGTGCCAGCAGTGAAAGAGTTCAAGAGACCCAGTACTTC	CASSERVQETQYF
NA	NA	TRBV30	TRBJ1-1	TGTGCCTGGAGTACAGGCCTATTTGCTGAAGCTTTCTTT	CAWSTGLFAEAFF
NA	NA	TRBV19	TRBJ1-5	TGTGCCAGTAGTACCCTCTGGGATTCCAATCAGCCCCAGCATTTT	CASSTLWDSNQPQHF
NA	NA	TRBV7-9	TRBJ2-3	TGTGCCAGCAGCTTAATCAGAGACACAGATACGCAGTATTTT	CASSLIRDTDTQYF
TRBD1	few	TRBV7-2	TRBJ1-4	TGTGCCAGCAGCTTAGGAGGTACAGGGGGTCCTTTTGGAGAAAAACTGTTTTTT	CASSLGGTGGPFGEKLFF
NA	few	TRBV27	TRBJ2-1	TGTGCCAGCAGTCTTGGAACAGAGGGCCCCTACAATGAGCAGTTCTTC	CASSLGTEGPYNEQFF
NA	NA	TRBV25-1	TRBJ2-5	TGTGCCAGCCAATGGGGCCACAAAGAGACCCAGTACTTC	CASQWGHKETQYF
TRBD1	NA	TRBV7-9	TRBJ2-7	TGTGCCAGCAGCTTAGGACAGGGCATGCAGTACTTC	CASSLGQGMQYF
NA	NA	TRBV4-2	TRBJ2-7	TGTGCCAGCGGGAGAATGGACCGAGATACCTACGAGCAGTACTTC	CASGRMDRDTYEQYF
NA	NA	TRBV20-1	TRBJ1-5	TGCAGTGCTAGTCCGCGGCCCCAGCATTTT	CSASPRPQHF
NA	NA	TRBV30	TRBJ1-3	TGTGCCTGGAGTGTACCAGGGGGAAACACCATATATTTT	CAWSVPGGNTIYF
NA	NA	TRBV9	TRBJ1-3	TGTGCCAGCAGCGTAGGGGACGGGGGTGGAAACACCATATATTTT	CASSVGDGGGNTIYF
NA	NA	TRBV18	TRBJ1-1	TGTGCCAGCTCACCCAATATTAACACTGAAGCTTTCTTT	CASSPNINTEAFF
NA	NA	TRBV29-1	TRBJ1-2	TGCAGCGTTGGACAGGTTAACTATGGCTACACCTTC	CSVGQVNYGYTF
NA	few	TRBV25-1	TRBJ1-4	TGTGCCAGCAGTCACGGCGGGCAGTCAACTAATGAAAAACTGTTTTTT	CASSHGGQSTNEKLFF
TRBD1	few	TRBV14	TRBJ1-1	TGTGCCAGCAGCCTAGTATTCGGGACAGGTGCTTTCTTT	CASSLVFGTGAFF
NA	NA	TRBV20-1	TRBJ1-1	TGCAGTGCTAGGATAGAGAGGGCGGCTTTCTTT	CSARIERAAFF
NA	NA	TRBV5-1	TRBJ1-6	TGCGCCAGCAGCTGGTCCGGGGGGTCGCCTAATTCACCCCTCCACTTT	CASSWSGGSPNSPLHF
NA	few	TRBV11-2	TRBJ2-1	TGTGCCAGCAGCTTAGGGGCTTTGAGAGACTACACCTACAATGAGCAGTTCTTC	CASSLGALRDYTYNEQFF
NA	few	TRBV28	TRBJ1-5	TGTGCCAGCAGTTGGGACGTTAGCAATCAGCCCCAGCATTTT	CASSWDVSNQPQHF
NA	NA	TRBV19	TRBJ2-2	TGTGCCAGTAGTATGAGGGGGGACACCGGGGAGCTGTTTTTT	CASSMRGDTGELFF
NA	NA	TRBV28	TRBJ2-3	TGTGCCAGCAGTTCCGGCACAGATACGCAGTATTTT	CASSSGTDTQYF